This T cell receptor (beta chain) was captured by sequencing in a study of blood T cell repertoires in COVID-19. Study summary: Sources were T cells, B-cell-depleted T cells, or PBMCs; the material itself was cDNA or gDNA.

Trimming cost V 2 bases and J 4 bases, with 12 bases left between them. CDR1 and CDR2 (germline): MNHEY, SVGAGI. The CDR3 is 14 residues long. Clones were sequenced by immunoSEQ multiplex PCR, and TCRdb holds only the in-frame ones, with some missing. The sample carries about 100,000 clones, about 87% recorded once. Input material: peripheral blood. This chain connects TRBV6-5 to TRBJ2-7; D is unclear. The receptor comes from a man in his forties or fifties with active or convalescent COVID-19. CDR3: CASSYAGLGYEQYF. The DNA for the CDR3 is TGTGCCAGCAGTTACGCCGGGTTGGGTTACGAGCAGTACTTC.